What follows describes a single TCR beta chain. Time point indicated: blood at routine non-recurrence follow-up after resection. TCRdb recomputed calls from the 5' RACE reads with MiXCR, one row per CDR3 protein. The sample includes 100,000 to 120,000 distinct CDR3 sequences, 10% to 14% seen only once; the top ten take approximately 24%. The source of the sample is a study of spatial heterogeneity in lung cancer. The V gene lost 6 bases and the J gene lost 7 bases, with 16 bases spanning the gap. Per the germline V gene, CDR1 is SNHLY and CDR2 is FYNNEI. The CDR3 is 14 amino acids. The origin of this receptor is a female donor with early-stage non-small cell lung cancer. The genes are TRBV2 and TRBJ2-1; the D gene is possibly TRBD1 (7 bases). Sequenced here: PBMCs, sampled at follow-up. CDR3 region: CASRGAQGRNEQFF. As DNA, the CDR3 is TGTGCCAGCAGGGGGGCACAGGGGAGGAATGAGCAGTTCTTC.